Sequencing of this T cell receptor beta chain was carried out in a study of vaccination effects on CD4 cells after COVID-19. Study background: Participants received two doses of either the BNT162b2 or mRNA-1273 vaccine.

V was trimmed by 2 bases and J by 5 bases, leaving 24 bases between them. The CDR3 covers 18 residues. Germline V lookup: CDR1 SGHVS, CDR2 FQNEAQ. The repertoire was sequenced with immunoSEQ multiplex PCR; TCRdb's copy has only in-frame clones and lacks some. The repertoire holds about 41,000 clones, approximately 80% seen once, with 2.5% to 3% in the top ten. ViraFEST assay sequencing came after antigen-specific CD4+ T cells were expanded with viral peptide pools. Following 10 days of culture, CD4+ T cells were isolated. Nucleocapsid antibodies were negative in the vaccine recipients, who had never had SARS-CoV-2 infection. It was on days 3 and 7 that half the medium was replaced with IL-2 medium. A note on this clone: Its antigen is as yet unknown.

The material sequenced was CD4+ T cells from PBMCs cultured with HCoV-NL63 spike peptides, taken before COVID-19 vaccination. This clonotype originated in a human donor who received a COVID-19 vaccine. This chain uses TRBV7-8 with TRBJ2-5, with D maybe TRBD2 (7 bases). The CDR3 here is CASSLNALTRGGLETQYF. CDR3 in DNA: TGTGCCAGCAGCTTAAATGCGCTGACTAGGGGGGGGTTGGAGACCCAGTACTTC.